Following are 14 T cell receptor beta chains from one sample sequenced in a study of blood T cell repertoires in COVID-19. Sequencing was performed with immunoSEQ multiplex PCR; in TCRdb, only in-frame clones are kept and a portion is missing. Altogether approximately 120,000 clones are present, around three quarters being singletons, with the ten largest covering 35% to 40%. Sequenced material: peripheral blood. The receptors come from a man aged 40-49 years with active or convalescent COVID-19.

A few counts support this clone. The J gene is TRBJ1-5, the V gene TRBV15; unclear D gene. Germline assignment: CDR1 LNHNV and CDR2 YYDKDF (reference sequence). The CDR3 consists of 17 residues. V shed 0 bases and J shed 2 bases, with 14 bases lying between them. The CDR3 nucleotides read TGTGCCACCAGCAGAGATATCGGGGAGAGGGGCAATCAGCCCCAGCATTTT. Translation: CATSRDIGERGNQPQHF.

This rearrangement joins TRBV7-9 to TRBJ1-2; TRBD1 agrees at 8 bases. There are 15 residues in the CDR3. Germline CDR1 and CDR2: SEHNR and FQNEAQ (reference sequence). V was pared by 5 bases and J by 2 bases, with 7 bases of the junction left unmatched. The CDR3 DNA reads TGTGCCAGCAGCCAATTGGACAGGGCCAACTATGGCTACACCTTC. It specifies CASSQLDRANYGYTF.

This clone was observed a few times. In DNA, the CDR3 is TGTGCCAGCAGGGACCGGGACAGGGGGCGCCCCGGCAATCAGCCCCAGCATTTT. It specifies CASRDRDRGRPGNQPQHF. This chain links TRBV5-6 with TRBJ1-5; 12 bases align to TRBD1. The germline CDR1 and CDR2 sequences are SGHDT and YYEEEE. This CDR3 contains 18 residues. V gave up 5 bases and J gave up 2 bases; unmatched junction bases: 11.

The chain links TRBV12-5 to TRBJ1-3, with 9 bases lining up with TRBD1. The CDR3 consists of 13 residues. Germline assignment: CDR1 LGHNT and CDR2 FRNRAP. V was clipped by 1 base and J by 11 bases; unmatched bases: 3. The CDR3 loop is CASGLATGGPIYF. In DNA, the CDR3 is TGTGCTAGTGGTTTGGCCACAGGGGGCCCCATATATTTT.

The rearrangement joins TRBV5-1 to TRBJ1-5, with D perhaps TRBD1 (6 bases). There are 16 residues in the CDR3. Germline V gene lookup returns CDR1 SGHRS and CDR2 YFSETQ. V shed 2 bases and J shed 4 bases, with 16 bases lying between them. The CDR3 sequence: CASSLTRQVFNQPQHF. In DNA, the CDR3 is TGCGCCAGCAGCTTAACCCGACAGGTCTTTAATCAGCCCCAGCATTTT.

V and J are TRBV9 and TRBJ1-3; tentative D call: TRBD1 (6 bases). This CDR3 region has 15 residues. CDR1 is SGDLS and CDR2 is YYNGEE in the germline V gene. V lost 4 bases to trimming and J lost 0 bases, with 11 bases between them. DNA of the CDR3: TGTGCCAGCAGCAGGGGGAAGGTCTCTGGAAACACCATATATTTT. This sequence encodes CASSRGKVSGNTIYF.

This chain connects TRBV11-2 to TRBJ1-4; weak D call: TRBD1 (5 bases). Germline V lookup: CDR1 SGHAT, CDR2 FQNNGV. The length of the CDR3 is 16 residues. The V end was cut by 5 bases, the J end by 0 bases, with 13 bases between. Here the CDR3 reads CASSLRDSPTNEKLFF. The DNA for the CDR3 is TGTGCCAGCAGCCTCCGGGACTCCCCAACTAATGAAAAACTGTTTTTT.

The chain combines TRBV3-1 (or the pseudogene TRBV3-2) with TRBJ1-2; D remains unclear. This CDR3 has 11 amino acids. V lost 2 bases and J lost 8, with 6 bases in between. Germline V CDR1 and CDR2: LGHDT, YNNKEL (reference sequence). CDR3 in amino acids: CASSQPSGYTF. CDR3 sequence (DNA): TGTGCCAGCAGCCAACCTTCCGGCTACACCTTC.

This clone was seen only a few times. This chain joins TRBV6-4 and TRBJ1-1; 7 bases match TRBD1. This CDR3 is built from 13 residues. From germline, CDR1 is MRHNA and CDR2 SNTAGT. J lost 3 bases, V lost 5 bases, and 3 bases had no gene match. In DNA form, the CDR3 reads TGTGCCAGCAGTAGACAGGGCGACACTGAAGCTTTCTTT. Amino acid sequence: CASSRQGDTEAFF.

The chain is built from TRBV28 and TRBJ1-5; TRBD1 matches 9 bases. This CDR3 has 14 residues. Unmatched junction bases numbered 7, after V lost 5 bases and J lost 8 bases. Germline values: CDR1 MDHEN, CDR2 SYDVKM. CDR3 amino acids: CASSPGQGVKPQHF. CDR3 DNA sequence: TGTGCCAGCAGTCCGGGACAGGGTGTAAAGCCCCAGCATTTT.

The chain has TRBV5-1 and TRBJ2-7; 8 bases are a match to TRBD1. This CDR3 is 13 amino acids long. Germline lookup yields CDR1 SGHRS and CDR2 YFSETQ. J lost 5 bases, V lost 4 bases, and 5 bases had no gene match. Here the CDR3 reads CASSVDRGDEQYF. In DNA form, the CDR3 reads TGCGCCAGCAGCGTTGACAGGGGCGACGAGCAGTACTTC.

The chain recombines TRBV7-9 with TRBJ1-1; D ambiguous. CDR1 and CDR2 (germline): SEHNR, FQNEAQ (reference sequence). V lost 0 bases and J lost 4, with 9 bases in between. The CDR3 has 14 amino acids. The CDR3 reads CASSLAQDFTEAFF. The CDR3 nucleotides read TGTGCCAGCAGCTTAGCCCAGGACTTCACTGAAGCTTTCTTT.

The chain has TRBV9 and TRBJ2-1, with 13 bases lining up with TRBD2. This CDR3 region has 15 residues. With V trimmed by 3 bases and J by 5 bases, 2 bases remained unmatched. Germline CDR1 is SGDLS and CDR2 is YYNGEE. CDR3 in amino acids: CASSGGLAGNNEQFF. The CDR3 region has the DNA TGTGCCAGCAGCGGGGGACTAGCGGGGAACAATGAGCAGTTCTTC.

The V and J genes are TRBV5-1 and TRBJ2-3; TRBD2 matches at 7 bases. The junction had 7 bases not matched to a gene; V was cut back by 4 bases and J by 11 bases. This CDR3 has 12 amino acids. CDR1 is SGHRS and CDR2 is YFSETQ in the germline V gene. CDR3 sequence (DNA): TGCGCCAGCAGCCTAAGACTAGCTGAGCAGTATTTT. This sequence encodes CASSLRLAEQYF.